The source of this T cell receptor (beta chain) is a study of PD-L1 blockade in urothelial cancer. Study information: Analysis of the blood was performed 3 weeks (second dose) and 6 weeks after treatment start.

The time point here: peripheral blood 6 weeks after treatment start. The diagnosis in patients was locally advanced or metastatic urothelial carcinoma. The sample holds one count of this clone. The target antigen is unknown. Libraries were prepared by immunoSEQ multiplex PCR; TCRdb keeps only in-frame clonotypes and omits some of them. The sample records fewer than 90,000 clones, 85% to 95% being singletons. Germline CDR1 is LNHDA and CDR2 is SQIVND (reference sequence). The CDR3 has 13 amino acids. Deletions cut 3 bases from V and 8 bases from J, with 13 bases between. Whole-study findings and limits: Larger 3-week expansion of tumor-associated blood clones was seen in durable-benefit patients.

V gene TRBV19 combines with J gene TRBJ1-2, with no clear D. The clonotype comes from a woman aged 80 or over with urothelial cancer. The input for sequencing was PBMCs, taken around atezolizumab (anti-PD-L1) treatment. The CDR3 bases are TGTGCCAGTAGTATTTCCCGGGATCGCGGCTACACCTTC. Amino acids: CASSISRDRGYTF.